These 26 T cell receptor beta chains were all obtained from the same sample, sequenced in a study of T cell responses to AZD1222 COVID-19 vaccine. Method: immunoSEQ multiplex PCR; TCRdb's copy keeps in-frame clones and lacks some. The sample has 180,000 or so clones; about 94% are singletons. The starting material was peripheral blood, obtained 28 days after the second AZD1222 dose. Receptor source: an adult who received the AZD1222 COVID-19 vaccine.

This clone was detected only once. This chain uses TRBV18 with TRBJ1-5; the D is unclear. The germline CDR1 and CDR2 sequences are KGHSH and LQKENI. The V gene lost 0 bases and the J gene lost 1 base, with 7 bases spanning the gap. The CDR3 length is 15 residues. CDR3: CASSPPAGSNQPQHF. As DNA, the CDR3 is TGTGCCAGCTCACCACCGGCGGGCAGCAATCAGCCCCAGCATTTT.

The chain has TRBV27 and TRBJ1-2, with a tentative D call TRBD1 (5 bases). Germline CDR1 is MNHEY and CDR2 is SMNVEV (reference sequence). The CDR3 is made up of 13 amino acids. Trimming removed 5 bases from V and 7 bases from J, with 14 bases in between. CDR3 DNA sequence: TGTGCCAGCAGTGAAATCCAGGGAACTGGCTACACCTTC. Its translation is CASSEIQGTGYTF.

This clone was seen just once. The rearrangement joins TRBV7-2 to TRBJ1-3; D call uncertain. Per germline, CDR1 SGHTA and CDR2 FQGNSA. Trimming left V 1 base short and J 4 bases short, with 5 bases between. This CDR3 contains 13 residues. The CDR3: CASSLVSGNTIYF. The CDR3 bases are TGTGCCAGCAGCTTAGTTTCCGGAAACACCATATATTTT. Variable domain in full (rest from reference TRBV7-2 and TRBJ1-3): GAGVSQSPSNKVTEKGKDVELRCDPISGHTALYWYRQSLGQGLEFLIYFQGNSAPDKSGLPSDRFSAERTGGSVSTLTIQRTQQEDSAVYLCASSLVSGNTIYFGEGSWLTVV.

The chain recombines TRBV19 with TRBJ1-5, with D maybe TRBD1 (5 bases). CDR1 and CDR2 from the germline V gene are LNHDA and SQIVND (reference sequence). The CDR3 extends over 17 amino acids. Trimming shortened V by 6 bases and J by 7 bases, and 25 bases separated the two germline ends. CDR3 residues: CASSETRTRGSRQPQHF. The CDR3 DNA is TGTGCCAGTAGCGAAACCCGGACACGTGGGTCGAGACAGCCCCAGCATTTT.

The chain links TRBV18 to TRBJ1-2; D is unclear. Germline CDR1 and CDR2: KGHSH and LQKENI. The length of the CDR3 is 12 residues. Trimming took 2 bases from V and 8 from J, leaving 9 bases between them. In nucleotides, the CDR3 is TGTGCCAGCTCACCAATGCAGGAAGGCTACACCTTC. Amino acids: CASSPMQEGYTF.

The chain recombines TRBV6-5 with TRBJ1-1, with D maybe TRBD1 (5 bases). The germline CDR1 and CDR2 sequences are MNHEY and SVGAGI. The CDR3 has 15 residues. The ends were cut back, 5 bases at V and 5 bases at J, with 18 bases in the middle. CDR3 residues: CASSPQGSEWTEAFF. The CDR3 nucleotides are TGTGCCAGCAGTCCCCAGGGTTCCGAATGGACTGAAGCTTTCTTT.

The J gene is TRBJ2-7, the V gene TRBV28; tentative D call: TRBD2 (5 bases). Looked up from germline, CDR1 is MDHEN and CDR2 is SYDVKM. CDR3 length: 12 amino acids. V was shortened by 3 bases and J by 7 bases, with 10 bases between the two germline ends. The CDR3 spells CASSFGSGEQYF. The DNA of the CDR3 is TGTGCCAGCAGTTTTGGGAGTGGGGAGCAGTACTTC. Full variable domain (outside the CDR3, taken from reference TRBV28 and TRBJ2-7): DVKVTQSSRYLVKRTGEKVFLECVQDMDHENMFWYRQDPGLGLRLIYFSYDVKMKEKGDIPEGYSVSREKKERFSLILESASTNQTSMYLCASSFGSGEQYFGPGTRLTVT.

This chain uses TRBV24-1 with TRBJ1-1; D unclear. The germline V gene encodes CDR1 KGHDR and CDR2 SFDVKD. The ends were cut back, 7 bases at V and 0 bases at J, with 8 bases in the middle. The CDR3 is 13 residues long. The chain's CDR3 is CATRQRMNTEAFF. The CDR3 DNA is TGTGCCACCAGGCAGCGAATGAACACTGAAGCTTTCTTT.

This clone appeared a single time. The chain combines TRBV29-1 with TRBJ1-1; D call uncertain. V lost 5 bases, J lost 5 bases, and 9 bases lay in between. This CDR3 region has 11 residues. The germline gives CDR1 SQVTM, CDR2 ANQGSEA. The DNA for the CDR3 is TGCAGCGTTCACAGCGGGACTGAAGCTTTCTTT. This sequence encodes CSVHSGTEAFF.

The chain has TRBV29-1 and TRBJ1-2; 8 nucleotides line up with TRBD1. This CDR3 comprises 12 residues. Per germline, CDR1 SQVTM and CDR2 ANQGSEA. With V trimmed by 6 bases and J by 9 bases, 9 bases remained unmatched. The CDR3 spells CSVDDRGSRYTF. In DNA, the CDR3 is TGCAGCGTAGACGACAGGGGTAGTCGCTACACCTTC.

The V call is TRBV9, the J call TRBJ2-7; TRBD1 agrees at 10 bases. The J segment lost 6 bases and the V segment lost 4 bases, leaving 7 bases of the junction unmatched. Germline V gives CDR1 SGDLS, CDR2 YYNGEE. This CDR3 is 14 amino acids long. The CDR3 nucleotides read TGTGCCAGCAGCCCAGGGACAGGGGTGATCGAGCAGTACTTC. Residues: CASSPGTGVIEQYF.

V gene TRBV19 combines with J gene TRBJ1-1, with 9 nucleotides matching TRBD1. CDR3 length: 15 residues. Germline V lookup: CDR1 LNHDA, CDR2 SQIVND (reference sequence). V lost 3 bases, J lost 2 bases, and 4 bases stayed unmatched. CDR3: CASSIWDRVNTEAFF. CDR3 sequence (DNA): TGTGCCAGTAGTATCTGGGACAGGGTTAACACTGAAGCTTTCTTT. The full variable domain, in which reference TRBV19 and TRBJ1-1 provide the parts outside the CDR3, is DGGITQSPKYLFRKEGQNVTLSCEQNLNHDAMYWYRQDPGQGLRLIYYSQIVNDFQKGDIAEGYSVSREKKESFPLTVTSAQKNPTAFYLCASSIWDRVNTEAFFGQGTRLTVV.

This sequence joins TRBV9 and TRBJ2-1; tentative D call: TRBD1 (6 bases). V gave up 0 bases and J gave up 8 bases, with 15 bases separating them. CDR1 and CDR2 from the germline V gene are SGDLS and YYNGEE. The CDR3 loop spans 15 amino acids. The CDR3 DNA is TGTGCCAGCAGCGTAGCTACACAGGGAATTTATGAGCAGTTCTTC. Encoded protein: CASSVATQGIYEQFF.

The chain is built from TRBV27 and TRBJ2-3; D call uncertain. The CDR3 length is 15 residues. In germline, CDR1 is MNHEY, CDR2 SMNVEV (reference sequence). Trimming stripped 1 base from V and 4 bases from J, with 12 bases between. The CDR3 protein is CASSLLWGRADTQYF. CDR3 sequence (DNA): TGTGCCAGCAGTTTATTGTGGGGTAGGGCAGATACGCAGTATTTT.

V and J are TRBV21-1 and TRBJ2-3; the table gives TRBD1 as D, unverified against the DNA. TRBV21-1 is listed as a pseudogene. There are 15 residues in the CDR3. The CDR3 region is CASSRMGSLIDTQYF. The CDR3 DNA sequence: TGTGCCAGCAGCAGAATGGGCTCGTTAATAGATACGCAGTATTTT.

The count of this clone is one. The chain combines TRBV4-2 with TRBJ1-2, with D maybe TRBD1 (6 bases). The CDR3 is 17 amino acids. Germline CDR1 reads LGHNA; CDR2 reads YNFKEQ. Trimming pared 1 base from V and 6 bases from J, leaving 21 bases between. The CDR3 coding sequence is TGTGCCAGCAGCCAAGCCGGATCCCACACAGGGAGGCATGGCTACACCTTC. Encoded protein: CASSQAGSHTGRHGYTF.

This rearrangement joins TRBV4-1 to TRBJ2-3; D unresolved. Trimming took 0 bases from V and 5 from J, leaving 9 bases between them. Germline-derived CDR1 and CDR2 are MGHRA and YSYEKL. The CDR3 contains 14 residues. The CDR3 protein is CASSQDQVGDTQYF. DNA for the CDR3: TGCGCCAGCAGCCAAGATCAGGTTGGAGATACGCAGTATTTT.

The chain employs TRBV3-1 (or the pseudogene TRBV3-2) and TRBJ2-7; D remains ambiguous. From germline, CDR1 is LGHDT and CDR2 YNNKEL (reference sequence). V was trimmed by 0 bases and J by 3 bases, leaving 15 bases between them. This CDR3 comprises 16 residues. CDR3: CASSQDRDNLSYEQYF. The CDR3 DNA follows: TGTGCCAGCAGCCAAGATCGAGACAACCTAAGCTACGAGCAGTACTTC.

The chain links TRBV5-1 to TRBJ1-2; no firm D call. CDR3 length equals 15 residues. The V and J ends lost 0 bases and 4 bases respectively, with 13 bases between them. CDR1 and CDR2 from the germline V gene are SGHRS and YFSETQ. CDR3 sequence (DNA): TGCGCCAGCAGCTTGGTAGGTCCCGGGCCCTATGGCTACACCTTC. This codes for CASSLVGPGPYGYTF.

The chain combines TRBV19 with TRBJ1-2, with a possible D match to TRBD1 (6 bases). Germline V gene lookup returns CDR1 LNHDA and CDR2 SQIVND (reference sequence). Trimming stripped 3 bases from V and 1 base from J, with 12 bases between. CDR3 length equals 15 residues. CDR3: CASSIPGGHNYGYTF. The DNA of the CDR3 is TGTGCCAGTAGTATCCCGGGGGGCCATAACTATGGCTACACCTTC.

In this sample, this clone turned up a few times. This chain links TRBV7-2 with TRBJ1-3; D is undetermined. The CDR3 totals 14 residues. V was cut by 5 bases and J by 0 bases, with 8 bases left in between. CDR1 SGHTA and CDR2 FQGNSA come from the germline V gene. In nucleotides, the CDR3 is TGTGCCAGCAGCCCTCAGAGCTCTGGAAACACCATATATTTT. Its protein is CASSPQSSGNTIYF.

This clone was found once. The genes are TRBV3-1 (or the pseudogene TRBV3-2) and TRBJ2-1; the D is unclear. CDR3 length: 13 residues. V lost 4 bases to trimming and J lost 7 bases, with 11 bases between them. Looked up from germline, CDR1 is LGHDT and CDR2 is YNNKEL (reference sequence). CDR3 loop: CASSPPGQNEQFF. The CDR3 nucleotides are TGTGCCAGCAGCCCCCCCGGGCAAAATGAGCAGTTCTTC.

The V gene is TRBV6-5, the J gene TRBJ1-2, with a weak D call TRBD1 (5 bases). Trimming shortened V by 6 bases and J by 4 bases, and 15 bases separated the two germline ends. There are 14 residues in the CDR3. CDR1 is MNHEY, CDR2 SVGAGI, per germline. This chain's CDR3 is CASRPPGPSYGYTF. CDR3 coding DNA: TGTGCCAGCAGACCCCCGGGGCCCAGCTATGGCTACACCTTC.

The chain uses TRBV6-4 and TRBJ2-1; D not resolved. CDR3 length: 15 amino acids. Germline V lookup: CDR1 MRHNA, CDR2 SNTAGT. Trimming removed 0 bases at V and 0 bases at J, with 6 bases between. CDR3 in DNA: TGTGCCAGCAGTGACTCGGCGCTCTCCTACAATGAGCAGTTCTTC. It encodes CASSDSALSYNEQFF.

This clone was seen once. The rearrangement uses TRBV6-5 and TRBJ1-1, with D unresolved. The CDR3 extends over 13 amino acids. Germline V gene data show CDR1 as MNHEY and CDR2 as SVGAGI. V was clipped by 3 bases and J by 2 bases, with 7 bases between them. The CDR3 loop reads CASSYAVNTEAFF. Written as DNA, the CDR3 is TGTGCCAGCAGTTATGCGGTAAACACTGAAGCTTTCTTT.

The chain employs TRBV27 and TRBJ2-7, with 8 bases matching TRBD2. There are 14 residues in the CDR3. The germline gives CDR1 MNHEY, CDR2 SMNVEV (reference sequence). J was trimmed by 5 bases and V by 4 bases; bases with no gene match: 7. Written as DNA, the CDR3 is TGTGCCAGCAGTTCCGGGACTAGGCCCCACGAGCAGTACTTC. Its protein product is CASSSGTRPHEQYF.